The source of this T cell receptor (beta chain) is a study of blood T cell repertoires in COVID-19. Study-wide context: T cells, B-cell-depleted T cells, or PBMCs supplied cDNA or gDNA.

Which cohort a participant joined came from the clinical history participants gave. The V and J ends lost 6 bases and 4 bases, in that order; junction bases with no gene match: 10. Germline values: CDR1 MDHEN, CDR2 SYDVKM. The CDR3 is 15 amino acids. Using immunoSEQ multiplex PCR, the repertoire was profiled, and TCRdb retains in-frame clones only, with some absent. The repertoire holds about 240,000 clones, with about 89% as singletons. The V gene is TRBV28, the J gene TRBJ2-7; TRBD1 agrees at 9 bases. The sample consisted of PBMCs or T cells enriched from blood (not recorded which). The receptor was isolated from a woman aged 25-40 years who had recovered from COVID-19. DNA for the CDR3: TGTGCCAGCAGATCCCGGGACAGGGCTTTTTACGAGCAGTACTTC. Translating gives CASRSRDRAFYEQYF.